This T cell receptor beta chain was sequenced during a study of OX40 agonist ivuxolimab in advanced cancers. Trimming stripped 4 bases from V and 0 bases from J, with 13 bases between. Germline assignment: CDR1 GTSNPN and CDR2 SVGIG (reference sequence). CDR3 length: 15 residues. Study-level points and caveats: Both CD4+ and CD8+ T cell populations in blood had undergone clonal expansion by week 6 at 0.1 to 3.0 mg/kg.

With respect to this clone: What it binds is unknown.

Data came from immunoSEQ multiplex PCR; TCRdb stores just in-frame clones and leaves some out. In the table there are about 93,000 clones, 89% of which are singletons. The specimen was CD4+ or CD8+ T cells sorted from blood, collected in a trial of the OX40 agonist ivuxolimab. The genes are TRBV30 and TRBJ1-3, with D hard to call. The clonotype originates from an adult with an advanced solid tumor such as melanoma, head and neck, liver or kidney cancer. This CDR3 reads CAWTGIATSGNTIYF. The CDR3 DNA follows: TGTGCCTGGACAGGAATAGCGACCTCTGGAAACACCATATATTTT.